This T cell receptor beta chain was identified in a study of tumor-infiltrating lymphocytes in primary liver carcinoma. Study-wide context: These patients were men and women whose ages were 30 to 69 years.

The source material, about 19-30 mg of unsorted bulk tissue, was used to co-extract RNA and DNA. The V gene lost 3 bases and the J gene lost 1 base, with 12 bases spanning the gap. Germline lookup yields CDR1 SGHAT and CDR2 FQNNGV. This CDR3 is built from 15 residues. Starting from approximately 500 ng of total RNA, TCR beta cDNA was produced with a primer in the constant region. Three nested multiplex PCR rounds of slightly modified ARM-PCR generated TCR beta libraries. The two initial PCR rounds, nine to eleven cycles each, used TRBV1-TRBV30 forward and C-beta reverse primers. TCRdb reprocessed the multiplex PCR reads via MiXCR and lists one record per CDR3 protein. Seen here are about 50,000 distinct CDR3 sequences, around 77% observed once, and the top ten hold around 22%.

The chain links TRBV11-2 to TRBJ2-5; D may be TRBD1 (6 bases). This sequence was found in a man between 35 and 55 years old with primary liver carcinoma and hepatitis B virus infection. The sequenced material came from liver tumor tissue from sampling region 5. As to subset: tumor region T5, tumor centre. The CDR3 DNA follows: TGTGCCAGCAGCTTGGGACAAGCATCCCAAGAGACCCAGTACTTC. Its protein is CASSLGQASQETQYF.